One TCR beta chain is described in this entry. This sample stems from a study of blood T cell repertoires in COVID-19. Study context: Donors in the United States, Italy and Spain gave samples during acute or convalescent COVID-19.

In the source study's methods: How many nucleated cells were present was estimated from reference gene primer amplification. TCRdb keeps only in-frame clones here, not all; method: immunoSEQ multiplex PCR. V and J calls plus clone size are reproduced from that table; the DNA served to infer D and trimming. The sample lists approximately 150,000 clones, approximately 90% occurring once. Germline V gene sequence: CDR1 SGHTA, CDR2 FQGNSA. Trimming removed 5 bases at V and 0 bases at J, with 11 bases between. This CDR3 comprises 15 residues. The sequencing sample was made of peripheral blood. The genes are TRBV7-2 and TRBJ1-3; D remains ambiguous. The receptor comes from a woman aged 45-65 years with acute or convalescent COVID-19. CDR3 nucleotide sequence: TGTGCCAGCAGCCAACAGCTTATCTCTGGAAACACCATATATTTT. It yields the protein CASSQQLISGNTIYF. Supplemented by reference TRBV7-2 and TRBJ1-3, the full variable domain reads GAGVSQSPSNKVTEKGKDVELRCDPISGHTALYWYRQSLGQGLEFLIYFQGNSAPDKSGLPSDRFSAERTGGSVSTLTIQRTQQEDSAVYLCASSQQLISGNTIYFGEGSWLTVV.